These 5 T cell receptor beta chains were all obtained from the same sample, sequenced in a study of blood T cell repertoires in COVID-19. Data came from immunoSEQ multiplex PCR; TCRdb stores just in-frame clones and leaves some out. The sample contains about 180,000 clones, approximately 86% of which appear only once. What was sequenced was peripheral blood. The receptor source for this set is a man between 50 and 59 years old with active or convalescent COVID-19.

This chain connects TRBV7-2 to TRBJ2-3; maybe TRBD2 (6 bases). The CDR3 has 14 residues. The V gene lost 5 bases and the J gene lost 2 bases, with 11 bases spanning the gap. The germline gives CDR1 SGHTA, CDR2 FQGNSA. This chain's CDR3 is CASSRREDTDTQYF. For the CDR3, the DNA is TGTGCCAGCAGCCGCAGGGAGGACACAGATACGCAGTATTTT.

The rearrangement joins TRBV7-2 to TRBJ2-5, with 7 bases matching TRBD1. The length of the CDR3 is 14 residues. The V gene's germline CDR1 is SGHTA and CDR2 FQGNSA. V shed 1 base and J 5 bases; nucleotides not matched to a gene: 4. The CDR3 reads CASSLGQGVETQYF. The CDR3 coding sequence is TGTGCCAGCAGCTTAGGGCAGGGGGTGGAGACCCAGTACTTC. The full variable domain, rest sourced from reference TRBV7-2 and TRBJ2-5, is GAGVSQSPSNKVTEKGKDVELRCDPISGHTALYWYRQSLGQGLEFLIYFQGNSAPDKSGLPSDRFSAERTGGSVSTLTIQRTQQEDSAVYLCASSLGQGVETQYFGPGTRLLVL.

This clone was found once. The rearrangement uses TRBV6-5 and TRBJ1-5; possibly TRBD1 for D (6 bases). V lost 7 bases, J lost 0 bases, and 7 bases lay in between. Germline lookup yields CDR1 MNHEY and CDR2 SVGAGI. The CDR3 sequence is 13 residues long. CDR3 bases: TGTGCCAGCAAAGGGGGTAGCAATCAGCCCCAGCATTTT. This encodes CASKGGSNQPQHF.

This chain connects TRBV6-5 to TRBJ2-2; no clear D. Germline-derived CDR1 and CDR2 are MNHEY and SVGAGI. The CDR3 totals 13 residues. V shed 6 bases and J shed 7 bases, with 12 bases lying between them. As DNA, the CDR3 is TGTGCCAGCAGCCTTCTCGGTAGCGGGGAGCTGTTTTTT. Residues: CASSLLGSGELFF.

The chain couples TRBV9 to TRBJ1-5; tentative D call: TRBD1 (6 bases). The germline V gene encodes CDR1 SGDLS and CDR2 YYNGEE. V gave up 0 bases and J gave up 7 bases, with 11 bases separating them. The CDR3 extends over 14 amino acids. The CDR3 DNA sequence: TGTGCCAGCAGCGTAGGGACAGTCGGCCAGCCCCAGCATTTT. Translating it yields CASSVGTVGQPQHF.